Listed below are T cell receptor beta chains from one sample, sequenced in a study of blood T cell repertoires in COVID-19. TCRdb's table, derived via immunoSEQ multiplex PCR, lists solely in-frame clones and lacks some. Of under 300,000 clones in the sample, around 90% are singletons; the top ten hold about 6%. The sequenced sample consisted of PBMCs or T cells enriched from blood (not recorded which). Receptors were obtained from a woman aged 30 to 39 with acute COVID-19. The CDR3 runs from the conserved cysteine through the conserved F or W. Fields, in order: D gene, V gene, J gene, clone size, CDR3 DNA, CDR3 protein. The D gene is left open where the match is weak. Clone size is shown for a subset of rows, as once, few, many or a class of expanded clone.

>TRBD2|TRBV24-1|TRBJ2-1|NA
TGTGCCACCAGTGATGAGAGCGGGAGCTCCTACAATGAGCAGTTCTTC
CATSDESGSSYNEQFF
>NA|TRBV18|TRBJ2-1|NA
TGTGCCAGCTCACCACGGCAGGGCTTTAATAACTACAATGAGCAGTTCTTC
CASSPRQGFNNYNEQFF
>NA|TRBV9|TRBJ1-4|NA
TGTGCCAGCAGCGTAGGGCAGGGGAAGGAAAAACTGTTTTTT
CASSVGQGKEKLFF
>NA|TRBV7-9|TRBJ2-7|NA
TGTGCCAGCAGCCCCCCGGCAGGGGCAATGAACGAGCAGTACTTC
CASSPPAGAMNEQYF
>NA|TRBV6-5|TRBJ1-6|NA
TGTGCCAGCAGTTACGGAGGGAGGGATTCACCCCTCCACTTT
CASSYGGRDSPLHF
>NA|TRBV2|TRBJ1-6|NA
TGTGCCAGCAGACCCGAGAGTGCCCATTCACCCCTCCACTTT
CASRPESAHSPLHF
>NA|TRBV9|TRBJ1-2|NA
TGTGCCAGCACCTCAAGGGGAGGTGGGTATGGCTACACCTTC
CASTSRGGGYGYTF
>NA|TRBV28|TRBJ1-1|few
TGTGCCACCGATCTCAGAACTGAAGCTTTCTTT
CATDLRTEAFF
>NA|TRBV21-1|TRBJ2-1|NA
TGTGCCAGCAGCATGGGCCTCGGGCGGACACAGACTCACAATGAGCAGTTCTTC
CASSMGLGRTQTHNEQFF
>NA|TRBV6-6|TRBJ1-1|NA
TGTGCCAGCAGTCCCGGGTCACACCTTGAAGCTTTCTTT
CASSPGSHLEAFF
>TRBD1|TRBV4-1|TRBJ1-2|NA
TGCGCCAGCAGCCAAGACGCGAAGGACAGGGGGCGAAATGGCTACACCTTC
CASSQDAKDRGRNGYTF
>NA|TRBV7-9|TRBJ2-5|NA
TGTGCCACCCACCGGGTAGGCTCGAAAGAGACCCAGTACTTC
CATHRVGSKETQYF
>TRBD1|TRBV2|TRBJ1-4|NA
TGTGCCAGCTCCGGACAGGGGGGAAAACTGTTTTTT
CASSGQGGKLFF
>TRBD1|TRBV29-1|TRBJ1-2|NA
TGCAGCGTTGACAGGGGGCGCAGCTATGGCTACACCTTC
CSVDRGRSYGYTF
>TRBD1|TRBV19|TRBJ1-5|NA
TGTGCCAGTACTGAAGGAGGGGGCGAGAGCAATCAGCCCCAGCATTTT
CASTEGGGESNQPQHF
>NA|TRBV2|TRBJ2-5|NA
TGTGCCAGCAGTGTTTTTGAGAAAGAGACCCAGTACTTC
CASSVFEKETQYF
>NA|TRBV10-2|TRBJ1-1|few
TGCGCCAGCACGCTAGAGAGCTTGAAGACTGAAGCTTTCTTT
CASTLESLKTEAFF